This T cell receptor (beta chain) came from a study of neurological immune-mediated disorders. The V end was cut by 6 bases, the J end by 5 bases, with 17 bases between. Germline V gene sequence: CDR1 SGHRS, CDR2 YFSETQ. The CDR3 length is 14 residues. A single run covered 15-18 subjects with over 180 million TCR-beta sequences. MiXCR was run by TCRdb on the 5' RACE reads, yielding one entry per CDR3 protein. The sample has under 85,000 distinct CDR3 sequences; roughly 13% are singletons. PBMCs stored at -80 C, numbering 2 million, were the origin of the unsorted libraries. This chain joins TRBV5-1 and TRBJ2-5; D call uncertain. This clonotype was sampled from a woman in her 50s in good health. The sample was PBMCs. Here the CDR3 reads CASTPMVGVETQYF. DNA for the CDR3: TGCGCCAGCACCCCGATGGTTGGAGTGGAGACCCAGTACTTC.